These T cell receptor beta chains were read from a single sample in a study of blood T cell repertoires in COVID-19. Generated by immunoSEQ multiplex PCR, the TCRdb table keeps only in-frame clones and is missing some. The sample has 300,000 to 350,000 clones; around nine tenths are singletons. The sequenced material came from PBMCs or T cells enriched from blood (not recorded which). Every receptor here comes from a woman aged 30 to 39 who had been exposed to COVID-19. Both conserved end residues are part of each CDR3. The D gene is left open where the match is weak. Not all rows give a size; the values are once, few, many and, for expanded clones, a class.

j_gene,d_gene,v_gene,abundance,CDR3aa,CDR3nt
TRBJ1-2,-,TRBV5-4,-,CASSRIKQGNYGYTF,TGTGCCAGCAGCCGAATCAAACAGGGAAACTATGGCTACACCTTC
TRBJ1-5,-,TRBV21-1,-,CASSKAPTIGNQPQHF,TGTGCCAGCAGCAAAGCGCCCACAATTGGCAATCAGCCCCAGCATTTT
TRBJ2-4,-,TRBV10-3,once,CAISGQRENIQYF,TGTGCCATCAGCGGACAGAGGGAAAACATTCAGTACTTC
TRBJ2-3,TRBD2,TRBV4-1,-,CASSQLAGGRTDTQYF,TGCGCCAGCAGCCAACTAGCGGGGGGACGCACAGATACGCAGTATTTT
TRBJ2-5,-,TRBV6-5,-,CASSYSVTGDHRYF,TGTGCCAGCAGTTACTCGGTAACAGGCGACCATAGGTACTTC
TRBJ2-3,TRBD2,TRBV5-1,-,CASSWDGGTLDTQYF,TGCGCCAGCAGCTGGGACGGGGGGACCTTAGATACGCAGTATTTT
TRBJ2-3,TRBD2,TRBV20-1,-,CSASTSGGGTDTQYF,TGCAGTGCTAGTACCAGCGGGGGTGGCACAGATACGCAGTATTTT
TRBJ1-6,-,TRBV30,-,CAWSGSGDSYNSPLHF,TGTGCCTGGTCGGGGAGTGGAGACTCCTATAATTCACCCCTCCACTTT
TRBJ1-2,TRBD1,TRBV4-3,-,CASSQDVAGGEGYTF,TGCGCCAGCAGCCAAGATGTAGCAGGGGGTGAAGGCTACACCTTC
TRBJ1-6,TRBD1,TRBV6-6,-,CASSSVLQGSVPLHF,TGTGCCAGCAGTTCCGTTCTACAGGGGTCGGTACCCCTCCACTTT
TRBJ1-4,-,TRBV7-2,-,CASSLGQGFEKLFF,TGTGCCAGCAGCTTAGGGCAGGGGTTCGAAAAACTGTTTTTT